The clone carrying this TCR beta chain has at least ten counts. TCRdb re-called the PCR reads through MiXCR, storing one row per CDR3 protein. This table has 80,000 to 100,000 distinct CDR3 sequences, roughly a quarter appearing once. These data originate in a study of molecular identifiers for immune sequencing clone quantification. The clonotype was recovered from a human donor in good health. Some libraries in this study had Jurkat cell RNA spiked in. Sequenced sample: naive CD8+ T cells from blood, with Jurkat cell RNA spiked in. Indicated subset: FACS-sorted CD8+CD4-CCR7+CD45RA+ naive T cells.

The CDR3 is CASSSGTGGGQPQHF. The CDR3 bases are TGTGCCAGCAGCAGCGGGACAGGGGGGGGCCAGCCCCAGCATTTT. The genes are TRBV7-6 and TRBJ1-5; 11 bases fit TRBD1. V gave up 5 bases and J gave up 7 bases; unmatched junction bases: 7. CDR1 and CDR2 from the germline V gene are SGHVS and FNYEAQ. This CDR3 spans 15 amino acids.